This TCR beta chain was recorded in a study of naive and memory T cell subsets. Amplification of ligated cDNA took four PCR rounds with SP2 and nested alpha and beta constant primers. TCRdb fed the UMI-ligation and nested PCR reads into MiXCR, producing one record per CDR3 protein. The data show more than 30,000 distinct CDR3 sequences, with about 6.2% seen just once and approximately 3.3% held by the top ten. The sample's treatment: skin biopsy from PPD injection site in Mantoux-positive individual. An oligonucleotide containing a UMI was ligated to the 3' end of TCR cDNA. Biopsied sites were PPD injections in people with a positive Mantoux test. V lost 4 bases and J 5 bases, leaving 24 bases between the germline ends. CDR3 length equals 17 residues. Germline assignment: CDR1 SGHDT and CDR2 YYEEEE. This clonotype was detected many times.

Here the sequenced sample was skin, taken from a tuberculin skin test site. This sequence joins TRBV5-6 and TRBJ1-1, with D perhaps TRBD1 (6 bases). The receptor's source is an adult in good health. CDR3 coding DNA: TGTGCCAGCAGCAAACGTCAGGGGTGGATGAAGAGAACTGAAGCTTTCTTT. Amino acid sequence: CASSKRQGWMKRTEAFF.